This entry concerns a single TCR beta chain. Its matching antigen is unknown. Libraries were prepared by immunoSEQ multiplex PCR; TCRdb keeps only in-frame clonotypes and omits some of them. The sample contains over 30,000 clones, roughly 80% of which appear only once. This CDR3 region has 18 residues. V was clipped by 2 bases and J by 2 bases; unmatched bases: 10. Germline values: CDR1 MNHEY, CDR2 SMNVEV (reference sequence). This record comes from a study of radiation and T cells in renal cell carcinoma. The time point: blood 4 weeks post-SBRT, at nephrectomy. The treatment is: 15 Gy SBRT to primary tumor, nephrectomy 4 weeks later. Nephrectomy followed 15 Gy stereotactic body radiation by 4 weeks. Clear cell pathology was present in this patient's renal cell carcinoma. General study results and limits: Without pretreatment biopsies, baseline tumor clonotype presence was undetermined.

This specimen was blood, taken from a patient whose treatment included radiotherapy and nephrectomy. This rearrangement joins TRBV27 to TRBJ2-1, with 9 bases fitting TRBD2. The receptor was derived from a man between 60 and 75 years old with renal cell carcinoma. In DNA, the CDR3 is TGTGCCAGCAGTTTACGAGGGACTAGCCTCTCCCCCTACAATGAGCAGTTCTTC. Translation: CASSLRGTSLSPYNEQFF.